The 24 T cell receptor beta chains given below trace back to one sample, sequenced in a study of blood T cell repertoires in COVID-19. Method: immunoSEQ multiplex PCR; TCRdb's copy keeps in-frame clones and lacks some. Of 150,000 to 200,000 clones in the sample, roughly 76% were seen once. Sample: peripheral blood. The origin of the receptors is a woman older than 75 with COVID-19, enrolled during active disease.

The chain is built from TRBV6-5 and TRBJ2-2; weak D call: TRBD2 (5 bases). Trimming left V 5 bases short and J 6 bases short, with 16 bases between. The CDR3 spans 15 residues. In germline, CDR1 is MNHEY, CDR2 SVGAGI. The CDR3 protein is CASSIRQGLPGELFF. The CDR3 DNA follows: TGTGCCAGCAGTATTCGACAAGGACTCCCCGGGGAGCTGTTTTTT.

The chain uses TRBV6-5 and TRBJ1-6; D remains unclear. The CDR3 totals 13 residues. Deletions cut 8 bases from V and 5 bases from J, with 10 bases between. The germline V gene encodes CDR1 MNHEY and CDR2 SVGAGI. The CDR3 region is CASAPGDNSPLHF. As DNA, the CDR3 is TGTGCCAGCGCCCCCGGGGATAATTCACCCCTCCACTTT.

CDR3 DNA: TGTGCCAGCAGCCAATGGAGGGGACCCTCCTCCCCCTACGAGCAGTACTTC. Amino acids: CASSQWRGPSSPYEQYF. The chain carries TRBV3-1 (or the pseudogene TRBV3-2) and TRBJ2-7; TRBD2 might be the D (6 bases). The germline V gene encodes CDR1 LGHDT and CDR2 YNNKEL (reference sequence). The CDR3 consists of 17 residues. V was shortened by 2 bases and J by 2 bases, with 19 bases between the two germline ends.

This sequence joins TRBV5-1 and TRBJ2-6; D may be TRBD2 (6 bases). Trimming took off 5 bases at V and 0 bases at J, with 6 bases between the two ends. The CDR3 is made up of 14 amino acids. Germline CDR1 and CDR2: SGHRS and YFSETQ. The CDR3 DNA is TGCGCCAGCAGGGAGGGCTCTGGGGCCAACGTCCTGACTTTC. This translates into CASREGSGANVLTF.

The CDR3 reads CASRFAGGPGEQYF. Written as DNA, the CDR3 is TGCGCCAGCCGATTCGCGGGAGGGCCCGGCGAGCAGTACTTC. V is TRBV5-1 and J is TRBJ2-7, with 9 bases identical to TRBD2. Trimming at V came to 7 bases and at J to 6 bases, leaving 11 bases not matched to a gene. This CDR3 comprises 14 residues. Germline V gene data show CDR1 as SGHRS and CDR2 as YFSETQ.

The V and J genes are TRBV2 and TRBJ1-4; 7 nucleotides line up with TRBD1. From germline, CDR1 is SNHLY and CDR2 FYNNEI. V trimming: 6 bases; J trimming: 8 bases; junction bases outside the gene matches: 12. The CDR3 has 15 amino acids. The CDR3 protein is CASRRQGGAWEKLFF. The CDR3 region has the DNA TGTGCCAGCAGGAGACAAGGGGGCGCTTGGGAAAAACTGTTTTTT.

This clone has more than one count but fewer than ten. The chain is built from TRBV19 and TRBJ1-6, with D perhaps TRBD1 (5 bases). From germline, CDR1 is LNHDA and CDR2 SQIVND (reference sequence). This CDR3 comprises 15 residues. Between the trimmed V and J ends, which lost 1 base and 7 bases, there was a span of 11 bases. The CDR3 DNA follows: TGTGCCAGTAGTATAGCAACAGGATGGAATTCACCCCTCCACTTT. It specifies CASSIATGWNSPLHF.

The CDR3 nucleotides read TGTGCCAGCTCACCACACCCGGGACAGGGCGGAAGAGCTTTCTTT. This codes for CASSPHPGQGGRAFF. The chain is built from TRBV18 and TRBJ1-1; TRBD1 agrees at 9 bases. CDR3 length: 15 residues. Germline V gene sequence: CDR1 KGHSH, CDR2 LQKENI. The V segment lost 1 base and the J segment 10 bases; nucleotides outside the gene matches: 10.

The CDR3 DNA reads as TGTGCCAGCAGCCAAGATTGGGCAGGGCCTTATAGCAATCAGCCCCAGCATTTT. This translates into CASSQDWAGPYSNQPQHF. The chain employs TRBV3-1 (or the pseudogene TRBV3-2) and TRBJ1-5; a possible D gene is TRBD1 (5 bases). This CDR3 contains 18 residues. CDR1 and CDR2 (germline): LGHDT, YNNKEL (reference sequence). Trimming took off 0 bases at V and 0 bases at J, with 15 bases between the two ends.

This clone was seen more than once but under ten times. This chain joins TRBV4-2 and TRBJ1-1; D remains ambiguous. Trimming left V 0 bases short and J 0 bases short, with 11 bases between. This CDR3 region has 16 residues. CDR1 LGHNA and CDR2 YNFKEQ come from the germline V gene. CDR3 sequence: CASSQDQNTMNTEAFF. The CDR3, as DNA: TGTGCCAGCAGCCAAGATCAGAACACTATGAACACTGAAGCTTTCTTT.

This clone was detected once. The rearrangement uses TRBV2 and TRBJ2-2; 13 bases are a match to TRBD2. V lost 5 bases to trimming and J lost 4 bases; unmatched junction nucleotides: 4. The CDR3 runs to 16 residues. Germline V gene data show CDR1 as SNHLY and CDR2 as FYNNEI. The CDR3 region has the DNA TGTGCCAGCAGTACTAGCGGGGGGGCCGGCACCGGGGAGCTGTTTTTT. It yields the protein CASSTSGGAGTGELFF.

This chain uses TRBV25-1 with TRBJ2-1; D might be TRBD1 (6 bases). The V gene's germline CDR1 is MGHDK and CDR2 SYGVNS. V lost 1 base to trimming and J lost 5 bases, with 12 bases between them. The CDR3 is 15 residues long. The CDR3 reads CASSESLTGNNEQFF. In DNA, the CDR3 is TGTGCCAGCAGTGAATCCCTCACAGGGAACAATGAGCAGTTCTTC.

The J gene is TRBJ1-2, the V gene TRBV18; 9 bases match TRBD1. Germline CDR1 and CDR2: KGHSH and LQKENI. This CDR3 is 14 amino acids long. J was trimmed by 5 bases and V by 1 base; bases with no gene match: 2. CDR3 amino acids: CASSPRDRDYGYTF. CDR3 DNA sequence: TGTGCCAGCTCACCACGGGACAGGGATTATGGCTACACCTTC.

The chain recombines TRBV7-8 with TRBJ2-5, with TRBD2 matching 9 bases. This CDR3 is built from 15 residues. CDR1 and CDR2 (germline): SGHVS, FQNEAQ. The junction had 9 bases not matched to a gene; V was cut back by 5 bases and J by 5 bases. The CDR3 protein is CASSPNLGLAETQYF. The CDR3 DNA is TGTGCCAGCAGCCCGAACCTCGGACTAGCGGAGACCCAGTACTTC.

This clone was counted a few times. The V call is TRBV2, the J call TRBJ2-7; 7 bases are a match to TRBD2. V lost 5 bases to trimming and J lost 5 bases; unmatched junction nucleotides: 12. This CDR3 region has 15 residues. Germline CDR1 SNHLY, CDR2 FYNNEI. CDR3 sequence reads: CASSIHRAGRDEQYF. The CDR3 region has the DNA TGTGCCAGCAGTATCCACCGCGCAGGGAGGGACGAGCAGTACTTC.

The chain has TRBV15 and TRBJ1-3; D perhaps matches TRBD1 (5 bases). Deletions cut 0 bases from V and 4 bases from J, with 13 bases between. CDR1 and CDR2 (germline): LNHNV, YYDKDF (reference sequence). The CDR3 has 16 residues. The CDR3 nucleotides are TGTGCCACCAGCAGAGATTGGGGCCCAAGGGGAAACACCATATATTTT. It yields the protein CATSRDWGPRGNTIYF.

This clone was counted once. The chain joins TRBV7-9 to TRBJ2-7; weak D call: TRBD2 (5 bases). Germline-derived CDR1 and CDR2 are SEHNR and FQNEAQ (reference sequence). The CDR3 sequence is 14 residues long. V was trimmed by 10 bases and J by 0 bases, leaving 16 bases between them. Written as DNA, the CDR3 is TGTGCCATCTCGCGGCGGGCGAGCTCCTACGAGCAGTACTTC. Translation gives CAISRRASSYEQYF.

The chain recombines TRBV7-6 with TRBJ2-1, with 10 positions matching TRBD2. CDR3 size: 16 residues. Trimming at V came to 5 bases and at J to 0 bases, leaving 4 bases not matched to a gene. The germline V gene encodes CDR1 SGHVS and CDR2 FNYEAQ. The CDR3 DNA reads as TGTGCCAGCAGCCAAGGACTAGCGGCCTCCTACAATGAGCAGTTCTTC. Its translation is CASSQGLAASYNEQFF.

The rearrangement uses TRBV7-2 and TRBJ1-2; D not resolved. The V and J ends lost 7 bases and 6 bases respectively, with 15 bases between them. The CDR3 spans 13 residues. Germline CDR1 reads SGHTA; CDR2 reads FQGNSA. CDR3 protein: CASTSSWGDGYTF. The CDR3 nucleotides are TGTGCCAGCACCTCCAGTTGGGGAGATGGCTACACCTTC.

This clone showed up just a few times. V gene TRBV2 combines with J gene TRBJ1-6, with unresolved D. CDR1 and CDR2 from the germline V gene are SNHLY and FYNNEI. The CDR3 runs 15 residues. V was cut by 7 bases and J by 0 bases, with 10 bases left in between. CDR3 bases: TGTGCCAGCACCCTCATGAGCTCCTATAATTCACCCCTCCACTTT. Residues: CASTLMSSYNSPLHF.

The chain uses TRBV28 and TRBJ2-7; no firm D call. There are 13 residues in the CDR3. Looked up from germline, CDR1 is MDHEN and CDR2 is SYDVKM. V gave up 4 bases and J gave up 3 bases, with 10 bases separating them. This CDR3 reads CASSSPAGYEQYF. The CDR3 coding sequence is TGTGCCAGCAGTTCCCCAGCAGGCTACGAGCAGTACTTC. The full variable domain, in which reference TRBV28 and TRBJ2-7 provide the parts outside the CDR3, is DVKVTQSSRYLVKRTGEKVFLECVQDMDHENMFWYRQDPGLGLRLIYFSYDVKMKEKGDIPEGYSVSREKKERFSLILESASTNQTSMYLCASSSPAGYEQYFGPGTRLTVT.

This rearrangement joins TRBV14 to TRBJ1-2; 7 positions match TRBD1. V lost 3 bases and J lost 7; bases outside the gene matches: 8. Germline values: CDR1 SGHDN, CDR2 FVKESK. This CDR3 contains 14 residues. The CDR3 here is CASSQTRGAGGYTF. The CDR3 DNA sequence: TGTGCCAGCAGCCAGACCAGGGGGGCGGGTGGCTACACCTTC.

This sequence joins TRBV7-2 and TRBJ1-1; no clear D gene. Germline-derived CDR1 and CDR2 are SGHTA and FQGNSA. Trimming stripped 2 bases from V and 5 bases from J, with 12 bases between. The CDR3 loop spans 14 amino acids. In nucleotides, the CDR3 is TGTGCCAGCAGCTTATTGCCCAGGCAAACTGAAGCTTTCTTT. Protein sequence: CASSLLPRQTEAFF.

There are a few counts of this clone. V is TRBV12-5 and J is TRBJ2-1; 10 positions match TRBD1. V lost 6 bases, J lost 6 bases, and 2 bases stayed unmatched. CDR1 LGHNT and CDR2 FRNRAP come from the germline V gene. The CDR3 sequence is 13 residues long. The CDR3, as DNA: TGTGCTAGTGGGGGGGACAGGGGCAATGAGCAGTTCTTC. The encoded protein is CASGGDRGNEQFF.